The 30 T cell receptor beta chains below were found in one sample sequenced in a study of fetal regulatory T cell absence and autoimmunity listed by TCRdb under 2017. The library was produced with the immunoSEQ multiplex PCR assay. TCRdb holds this immuneACCESS table with in-frame rearrangements only. Some clones are missing; in checked studies, unresolved V genes explain under half, and the rest has no known cause. The sample has some 50,000 clones on record, about 80% of them singletons. The ten top clones hold roughly 0.37% of the sample. Specimen: cord blood. These receptor sequences come from a newborn boy with IPEX syndrome.

CDR3 protein: CAWSDQGAGNTIYF. The DNA for the CDR3 is TGTGCCTGGAGTGACCAGGGAGCTGGAAACACCATATATTTT. The genes are TRBV30 and TRBJ1-3; possible D gene TRBD1, 5 bases. The V end was cut by 1 base, the J end by 2 bases, with 9 bases between. CDR3 length equals 14 residues. Germline V CDR1 and CDR2: GTSNPN, SVGIG (reference sequence).

The genes are TRBV27 and TRBJ2-7, with unresolved D. The V and J ends lost 2 bases and 5 bases respectively, with 13 bases between them. Germline CDR1 and CDR2: MNHEY and SMNVEV (reference sequence). This CDR3 contains 14 residues. CDR3 residues: CASSLRQFEDEQYF. CDR3 DNA: TGTGCCAGCAGTTTACGCCAGTTTGAGGACGAGCAGTACTTC.

The chain is built from TRBV4-1 and TRBJ2-1; no clear D gene. Germline loops: CDR1 MGHRA, CDR2 YSYEKL. Trimming removed 1 base at V and 3 bases at J, with 4 bases between. The CDR3 has 13 residues. CDR3 sequence: CASSQGDYNEQFF. The CDR3 nucleotides are TGCGCCAGCAGCCAAGGGGACTACAATGAGCAGTTCTTC.

The CDR3 coding sequence is TGTGCCAGCAGCGTAGGCCCCGACAGGGACAGGGAGTGGTATGGCTACACCTTC. This gives the protein CASSVGPDRDREWYGYTF. The rearrangement uses TRBV9 and TRBJ1-2, with 9 bases fitting TRBD1. The CDR3 spans 18 residues. The germline CDR1 and CDR2 sequences are SGDLS and YYNGEE. After removal of 0 bases from V and 5 bases from J, the junction contained 14 bases not matched to a gene.

The rearrangement joins TRBV7-2 to TRBJ2-3; D may be TRBD2 (5 bases). V was pared by 6 bases and J by 3 bases, with 10 bases between. CDR1 SGHTA and CDR2 FQGNSA come from the germline V gene. The CDR3 is made up of 13 amino acids. This chain's CDR3 is CASRSAATDTQYF. CDR3 sequence (DNA): TGTGCCAGCAGGTCAGCGGCTACAGATACGCAGTATTTT.

The chain joins TRBV27 to TRBJ1-2; a possible D gene is TRBD1 (6 bases). The V gene's germline CDR1 is MNHEY and CDR2 SMNVEV (reference sequence). This CDR3 is built from 14 residues. The germline V and J ends were trimmed by 2 bases and 4 bases, with 11 bases remaining between them. The CDR3 spells CASSLEGDAYGYTF. CDR3 coding DNA: TGTGCCAGCAGTTTAGAGGGGGATGCCTATGGCTACACCTTC.

This clone has a handful of counts. The chain is built from TRBV19 and TRBJ2-2, with 7 nucleotides matching TRBD2. CDR1 and CDR2 from the germline V gene are LNHDA and SQIVND (reference sequence). V gave up 1 base and J gave up 7 bases; unmatched junction bases: 0. This CDR3 has 13 amino acids. The CDR3, as DNA: TGTGCCAGTAGTATAGCGGGAGGCGGGGAGCTGTTTTTT. Translating it yields CASSIAGGGELFF.

The chain links TRBV5-1 to TRBJ1-1, with a tentative D call TRBD1 (5 bases). This CDR3 comprises 13 residues. Germline assignment: CDR1 SGHRS and CDR2 YFSETQ. The ends were cut back, 4 bases at V and 0 bases at J, with 7 bases in the middle. CDR3 nucleotide sequence: TGCGCCAGCAGCGGCAGGGTGAACACTGAAGCTTTCTTT. It encodes CASSGRVNTEAFF.

This rearrangement joins TRBV5-1 to TRBJ2-3; tentatively, D is TRBD2 (6 bases). Germline lookup yields CDR1 SGHRS and CDR2 YFSETQ. V was shortened by 0 bases and J by 0 bases, with 14 bases between the two germline ends. The length of the CDR3 is 17 residues. The CDR3 sequence is CASSLVVRGPSTDTQYF. DNA for the CDR3: TGCGCCAGCAGCTTGGTAGTGCGGGGCCCTAGCACAGATACGCAGTATTTT.

V gene TRBV9 combines with J gene TRBJ2-5; 7 bases line up with TRBD2. V was pared by 3 bases and J by 5 bases, with 7 bases of the junction left unmatched. Germline CDR1 and CDR2: SGDLS and YYNGEE. This CDR3 is 14 amino acids long. As DNA, the CDR3 is TGTGCCAGCAGCGGGGGGGGAGCCCACGAGACCCAGTACTTC. Translation: CASSGGGAHETQYF.

The chain links TRBV5-6 to TRBJ2-3, with D perhaps TRBD2 (6 bases). This CDR3 comprises 16 residues. Deletions cut 1 base from V and 2 bases from J, with 14 bases between. In germline, CDR1 is SGHDT, CDR2 YYEEEE. This CDR3 is CASSLLLAQYTDTQYF. CDR3 DNA: TGTGCCAGCAGCTTGTTGCTAGCGCAATACACAGATACGCAGTATTTT.

The chain joins TRBV10-1 to TRBJ2-7; D may be TRBD2 (6 bases). Per germline, CDR1 WNHNN and CDR2 SYGVQD (reference sequence). The CDR3 runs to 12 residues. The germline V and J ends were trimmed by 9 bases and 0 bases, with 9 bases remaining between them. CDR3 region: CARGGTSYEQYF. In nucleotides, the CDR3 is TGCGCCAGGGGAGGTACCTCCTACGAGCAGTACTTC.

The genes are TRBV7-9 and TRBJ1-3; TRBD1 might be the D (6 bases). The CDR3 runs to 14 residues. Trimming took off 3 bases at V and 0 bases at J, with 6 bases between the two ends. Per the germline V gene, CDR1 is SEHNR and CDR2 is FQNEAQ (reference sequence). The CDR3 reads CASSLDSSGNTIYF. The DNA for the CDR3 is TGTGCCAGCAGCTTGGACAGCTCTGGAAACACCATATATTTT.

Regarding this clone: Within the sample, other DNA sequences also encode this same CDR3. V is TRBV29-1 and J is TRBJ1-2; 11 bases match TRBD1. The trim removed 1 base at V and 8 bases at J, leaving 3 bases unmatched. This CDR3 has 13 residues. Germline-derived CDR1 and CDR2 are SQVTM and ANQGSEA. As DNA, the CDR3 is TGCAGCGTTGAAGGGAGGGACAGGGGGGGCTACACCTTC. Translated: CSVEGRDRGGYTF.

The rearrangement links TRBV6-4 to TRBJ2-1, with TRBD2 matching 7 bases. Trimming took 5 bases from V and 2 from J; bases not matched to a gene: 6. The CDR3 is 15 residues long. Germline CDR1 and CDR2: MRHNA and SNTAGT. The CDR3 here is CASSPVAGPYNEQFF. CDR3 sequence (DNA): TGTGCCAGCAGTCCTGTAGCGGGCCCCTACAATGAGCAGTTCTTC.

V usage is TRBV4-2 and J usage is TRBJ1-2; D possibly corresponds to TRBD1 (5 bases). CDR1 is LGHNA, CDR2 YNFKEQ, per germline. This CDR3 contains 14 residues. V was shortened by 0 bases and J by 4 bases, with 9 bases between the two germline ends. CDR3 sequence reads: CASSQDGTAYGYTF. The CDR3 DNA reads as TGTGCCAGCAGCCAAGACGGGACGGCCTATGGCTACACCTTC.

J is TRBJ2-2 and V is TRBV9, with 7 bases lining up with TRBD2. V gave up 0 bases and J gave up 13 bases; unmatched junction bases: 12. Germline V CDR1 and CDR2: SGDLS, YYNGEE. This CDR3 spans 15 amino acids. CDR3: CASSVGGGDWSGLFF. The CDR3 nucleotides are TGTGCCAGCAGCGTAGGCGGGGGAGACTGGAGTGGGCTGTTTTTT.

This clone was recorded a few times. CDR3 bases: TGTGCCAGCAGTCCGAGGGACGGAAATCAGCCCCAGCATTTT. Protein product: CASSPRDGNQPQHF. The chain employs TRBV27 and TRBJ1-5; weak D call: TRBD1 (5 bases). The V gene lost 5 bases and the J gene lost 4 bases, with 12 bases spanning the gap. This CDR3 is 14 amino acids long. Germline values: CDR1 MNHEY, CDR2 SMNVEV (reference sequence).

The chain employs TRBV4-2 and TRBJ2-1, with 10 bases identical to TRBD2. The V gene's germline CDR1 is LGHNA and CDR2 YNFKEQ. J lost 6 bases, V lost 6 bases, and 8 bases had no gene match. This CDR3 spans 15 amino acids. CDR3 in amino acids: CASRILAGPPNEQFF. The CDR3 nucleotides are TGTGCCAGCAGAATACTAGCGGGGCCCCCCAATGAGCAGTTCTTC.

The chain combines TRBV15 with TRBJ1-3; D is uncertain. CDR3 size: 13 residues. The germline V gene has CDR1 LNHNV and CDR2 YYDKDF (reference sequence). The germline V and J ends were trimmed by 3 bases and 2 bases, with 5 bases remaining between them. The CDR3 region has the DNA TGTGCCACCAGCAGGTCGACTGGAAACACCATATATTTT. Protein sequence: CATSRSTGNTIYF.

V usage is TRBV10-3 and J usage is TRBJ1-2; 9 bases line up with TRBD1. Per the germline V gene, CDR1 is ENHRY and CDR2 is SYGVKD. There are 14 residues in the CDR3. Losses at the gene ends were 0 bases for V and 4 bases for J; bases not matched to a gene: 0. CDR3 amino acids: CAISESGQGYGYTF. CDR3 coding DNA: TGTGCCATCAGTGAGTCGGGACAGGGCTATGGCTACACCTTC.

The chain joins TRBV4-3 to TRBJ1-6, with 10 bases fitting TRBD1. The CDR3 totals 17 residues. With 0 bases clipped from V and 11 bases from J, the junction kept 10 bases outside the gene matches. Per the germline V gene, CDR1 is LGHNA and CDR2 is YSLEER. In DNA, the CDR3 is TGCGCCAGCAGCCAAGATTCCCTAGACAGGGGGCAGGCACCCCTCCACTTT. Protein product: CASSQDSLDRGQAPLHF.

The rearrangement links TRBV27 to TRBJ2-7; D might be TRBD1 or TRBD2, each matching 5 bases. Germline loops: CDR1 MNHEY, CDR2 SMNVEV (reference sequence). This CDR3 is 15 amino acids long. Trimming left V 5 bases short and J 2 bases short, with 16 bases between. CDR3 loop: CASSPLGVGAYEQYF. The CDR3 nucleotides read TGTGCCAGCAGTCCTCTTGGTGTGGGGGCCTACGAGCAGTACTTC.

The gene calls are TRBV12-2 and TRBJ1-2; no DNA check was done on the table's D call, TRBD1. TRBV12-2 is a pseudogene segment. CDR3 length: 15 residues. The CDR3 is CASRPAQGDLLGYTF. The CDR3, as DNA: TGTGCAAGTCGCCCCGCCCAGGGGGATTTACTTGGCTACACCTTC.

V is TRBV12-5 and J is TRBJ2-7; possibly TRBD2 for D (5 bases). CDR3 length equals 12 residues. The V end lost 2 bases, the J end lost 3 bases, and 5 bases lay between the germline ends. Germline CDR1 LGHNT, CDR2 FRNRAP. The DNA for the CDR3 is TGTGCTAGTGGTTTGCGGGACTACGAGCAGTACTTC. This encodes CASGLRDYEQYF.

This chain connects TRBV29-1 to TRBJ2-5; the match to TRBD2 covers 8 bases. Looked up from germline, CDR1 is SQVTM and CDR2 is ANQGSEA. The CDR3 spans 14 residues. J gave up 5 bases and V 2 bases, and 7 bases lay outside the gene matches. This CDR3 reads CSVESGGPGETQYF. The CDR3 DNA reads as TGCAGCGTTGAATCGGGGGGGCCTGGTGAGACCCAGTACTTC.

The chain has TRBV27 and TRBJ1-2; possible D gene TRBD1, 6 bases. The CDR3 has 14 amino acids. The germline V gene has CDR1 MNHEY and CDR2 SMNVEV (reference sequence). Between the trimmed V and J ends, which lost 0 bases and 2 bases, there was a span of 7 bases. Here the CDR3 DNA reads TGTGCCAGCAGTTTATCAACAGGGAACTATGGCTACACCTTC. It yields the protein CASSLSTGNYGYTF.

With regard to this clone: This CDR3 fails to terminate in the conserved phenylalanine or tryptophan, so it likely reflects a read error. Because the CDR3's place on the DNA is in doubt, the DNA is left out and the CDR3 is given as listed by TCRdb. J is TRBJ2-6 and V is TRBV5-1. Germline CDR1 and CDR2: SGHRS and YFSETQ. The CDR3 spans 9 residues, counting both ends. This CDR3 reads CASSLVGTA.

The DNA of the CDR3 is TGCGCCAGCAGCCAAGGATCGGTAGCGTCTAGCTCCTACAATGAGCAGTTCTTC. Protein: CASSQGSVASSSYNEQFF. This chain uses TRBV4-1 with TRBJ2-1; the D gene is possibly TRBD2 (5 bases). The V end lost 1 base, the J end lost 0 bases, and 16 bases lay between the germline ends. Germline V CDR1 and CDR2: MGHRA, YSYEKL. The CDR3 is 18 amino acids.

The J gene is TRBJ1-1, the V gene TRBV9; 10 nucleotides align to TRBD1. The CDR3 has 18 amino acids. Germline CDR1 and CDR2: SGDLS and YYNGEE. V trimming: 3 bases; J trimming: 3 bases; junction bases outside the gene matches: 14. CDR3: CASSGGQGYFGLDTEAFF. The CDR3 coding sequence is TGTGCCAGCAGCGGGGGACAGGGGTATTTCGGACTGGACACTGAAGCTTTCTTT.